This T cell receptor (beta chain) was sequenced in a study of shared clonotypes between healthy human individuals. Concerning this clone itself: Antigen: not known.

Naive CD8 cells, CD45RO-negative and positively selected for CCR7, excluded terminally differentiated effector memory CD45RA+ cells. All donors were healthy HIV-negative adults lacking recent acute infections or vaccinations. Overall study results and limits: Large sequencing depth failed to make sorted-subset sequencing complete, rarefaction showed.

The CDR3 runs 17 residues. V lost 0 bases to trimming and J lost 6 bases; unmatched junction nucleotides: 14. Germline CDR1 reads LGHNA; CDR2 reads YNFKEQ. In replicate PCRs of sorted subsets, about 220 ng DNA, approximately 30,000 T cell genomes, was used. Authors' analysis steps: Without quality scores, immunoSEQ junctional reads could not be filtered like full-length reads. Sequencing was performed with immunoSEQ multiplex PCR; in TCRdb, only in-frame clones are kept and a portion is missing. The DNA was the basis for D and trimming; V, J and clone size are from that table. The sample lists about 1.9 million clones, roughly 93% occurring once.

The sample consisted of naive CD8+ T cells from PBMCs. The chain is built from TRBV4-2 and TRBJ2-7; 7 bases line up with TRBD2. This TCR was sampled from a man aged 18 to 29 in good health. Some clones in this sample may be carry-over from other donors' samples. The CDR3 here is CASSQDSGLAEDSEQYF. In DNA, the CDR3 is TGTGCCAGCAGCCAAGATAGTGGGCTAGCGGAGGACTCCGAGCAGTACTTC.